This is a list of T cell receptor beta chains from one sample in a study of blood T cell repertoires in COVID-19. Using immunoSEQ multiplex PCR, the repertoire was profiled, and TCRdb retains in-frame clones only, with some absent. The sample consists of about 120,000 clones, 77% of them appearing once. Sequenced material: peripheral blood. The receptors here all came from a human donor in a cohort sampled during active COVID-19. Each CDR3 is given with its conserved first and last residue. Each record gives: J gene, V gene, CDR3 protein.

TRBJ1-5,TRBV6-1,CASSEATGGQPQHF
TRBJ2-7,TRBV5-6,CASSWTGTYEQYF
TRBJ2-7,TRBV4-2,CASSQDRQTYEQYF
TRBJ2-7,TRBV9,CASSPSGESRGDYEQYF
TRBJ1-2,TRBV13,CASSLGTGDYGYTF
TRBJ2-7,TRBV19,CASSLGLADYEQYF
TRBJ2-7,TRBV28,CASSLIQPPYEQYF
TRBJ1-1,TRBV7-9,CASSLTDSNTEAFF
TRBJ1-1,TRBV5-1,CASSFGQAYTEAFF
TRBJ2-7,TRBV4-1,CASSPDSGRRGDVYEQYF
TRBJ2-7,TRBV6-5,CASTYTGGYEQYF
TRBJ2-7,TRBV4-1,CASSPQADRPYEQYF
TRBJ1-5,TRBV19,CASTPMGPGINQPQHF
TRBJ2-5,TRBV7-9,CASSLEAGGQETQYF
TRBJ2-7,TRBV9,CASSVEPRGDEQYF
TRBJ2-7,TRBV27,CASSSGVAGKEQYF
TRBJ2-7,TRBV29-1,CSVEFSGGFGNEQYF
TRBJ2-7,TRBV7-9,CASSSQGYEQYF
TRBJ1-6,TRBV2,CASSWRAVSYNSPLHF
TRBJ2-7,TRBV7-6,CASSTGVGYEQYF
TRBJ1-5,TRBV7-2,CASSQHYQPQHF
TRBJ1-1,TRBV13,CASSPRTGLNTEAFF
TRBJ2-7,TRBV27,CASSPDRGRSYEQYF
TRBJ2-7,TRBV5-4,CASSFGQGSYEQYF
TRBJ2-7,TRBV27,CASSYAAGRYEQYF
TRBJ2-7,TRBV2,CASSEPRTASSYEQYF
TRBJ2-7,TRBV19,CASSIFRTDPYEQYF
TRBJ1-4,TRBV12-3/TRBV12-4,CASSRQGDEKLFF
TRBJ2-7,TRBV28,CASTVSRSYNYEQYF
TRBJ2-3,TRBV11-3,CASSGAGAADTQYF
TRBJ2-2,TRBV9,CASSQTPGTGYVGELFF
TRBJ1-2,TRBV11-1,CASSLKSRAYGYTF
TRBJ1-1,TRBV12-5,CASGHPSGGPNTEAFF
TRBJ2-2,TRBV18,CASSSRQGTKGELFF
TRBJ1-6,TRBV3-1/TRBV3-2,CASSPDSSYNSPLHF
TRBJ2-7,TRBV6-1,CASSDRGLEQYF
TRBJ1-1,TRBV5-4,CASSPGTGATEAFF
TRBJ2-7,TRBV4-1,CASSQGTSYEQYF
TRBJ2-7,TRBV5-1,CASSLGGTGGVYEQYF
TRBJ2-7,TRBV2,CATEESSGFYEQYF
TRBJ2-7,TRBV2,CATRGTGYDHEQYF
TRBJ2-7,TRBV30,CAWSVKRSLYEQYF
TRBJ1-6,TRBV20-1,CSASLGGGSPLHF
TRBJ1-6,TRBV6-5,CASSYSGGQNSPLHF
TRBJ2-3,TRBV7-9,CASSLGGGRRTDTQYF
TRBJ2-1,TRBV11-3,CASSPNLAGVGNEQFF
TRBJ2-5,TRBV7-3,CASSSSGETQYF
TRBJ2-7,TRBV5-1,CASSPRTGSYEQYF
TRBJ1-4,TRBV7-6,CASSYTAGEKLFF
TRBJ1-5,TRBV6-5,CASSYSSQGQPQHF
TRBJ1-1,TRBV21-1,CASSKARGQQGKAFF
TRBJ1-6,TRBV2,CATSGQGIAPLHF
TRBJ1-5,TRBV19,CASRLANINPQHF